The entry below gives a single T cell receptor beta chain sequence along with its context. This sample is drawn from a study of TIL therapy for anti-PD-1-resistant metastatic lung cancer. Time point noted: pre-treatment sample, taken before nivolumab and TIL therapy. The tumor samples were excised metastases, mostly pleural nodules or supraclavicular lymph nodes. The libraries were made with immunoSEQ v3. The protocol was immunoSEQ multiplex PCR, while the TCRdb copy is restricted to in-frame clones and leaves out a portion. This sample has around 7,000 clones, with 60% to 70% found just once. The CDR3 has 15 amino acids. Germline loops: CDR1 KGHSH, CDR2 LQKENI. Trimming at V came to 4 bases and at J to 1 base, leaving 4 bases not matched to a gene.

The receptor's source is a person between 30 and 79 years old with non-small cell lung cancer. Sequencing used tumor tissue, obtained at baseline. The chain employs TRBV18 and TRBJ2-4; TRBD1 matches 7 bases. DNA for the CDR3: TGTGCCAGCTCACTCTCGGGACAGGCCAAAAACATTCAGTACTTC. This codes for CASSLSGQAKNIQYF. The full variable domain, with the rest looked up from reference TRBV18 and TRBJ2-4, is NAGVMQNPRHLVRRRGQEARLRCSPMKGHSHVYWYRQLPEEGLKFMVYLQKENIIDESGMPKERFSAEFPKEGPSILRIQQVVRGDSAAYFCASSLSGQAKNIQYFGAGTRLSVL.